This T cell receptor beta chain stems from a study of T cells after yellow fever vaccination. TCRdb recomputed calls from the 5' RACE reads with MiXCR, one row per CDR3 protein. The sample records hundreds of thousands of distinct CDR3 sequences, approximately 3.8% being singletons. Whole-study findings and limits: Reappearance after the booster was observed for most primary-vaccination clones (around 95% CD4, over 75% CD8).

This clonotype showed up many times. Its antigen is currently unknown. Specimen: PBMCs, collected on the day of the yellow fever booster vaccination. This sequence was found in a man aged 18 to 29 who received the YFV17D yellow fever vaccine.

CDR3 coding DNA: TGCGCCAGCAGCCAAGAGAGCATAGGGGTTATTCCCGGGGAGCTGTTTTTT. Protein product: CASSQESIGVIPGELFF. This sequence joins TRBV4-3 and TRBJ2-2; D possibly corresponds to TRBD1 (5 bases). Trimming took off 0 bases at V and 6 bases at J, with 17 bases between the two ends. The CDR3 covers 17 residues. Germline V gene sequence: CDR1 LGHNA, CDR2 YSLEER.